The 12 T cell receptor beta chains below come from one sample, sequenced in a study of T cells in Graves' hyperthyroidism and ophthalmopathy. RNA transcripts provided the source from which TCR beta CDR3 regions were amplified. Researchers ran a first-round RT-PCR on the TCR CDR3 using the HTBI primer set. TCRdb ran MiXCR on the multiplex PCR reads and lists one entry per CDR3 protein. Here the sample spans 300,000 to 350,000 distinct CDR3 sequences, about 21% being singletons. Sequencing input: blood. The origin of the receptors is a woman aged 50 to 65 with Graves' hyperthyroidism.

This clonotype was picked up many times. The chain carries TRBV2 and TRBJ1-3; D is possibly TRBD1 (5 bases). Germline V lookup: CDR1 SNHLY, CDR2 FYNNEI. The V end was cut by 6 bases, the J end by 0 bases, with 9 bases between. The CDR3 runs 14 residues. CDR3 in DNA: TGTGCCAGCAGACAGGCCCTCTCTGGAAACACCATATATTTT. Encoded protein: CASRQALSGNTIYF. Drawing the rest from reference TRBV2 and TRBJ1-3, the complete variable domain is EPEVTQTPSHQVTQMGQEVILRCVPISNHLYFYWYRQILGQKVEFLVSFYNNEISEKSEIFDDQFSVERPDGSNFTLKIRSTKLEDSAMYFCASRQALSGNTIYFGEGSWLTVV.

This clonotype was picked up many times. The chain joins TRBV18 to TRBJ1-3; possible D gene TRBD1, 6 bases. Germline CDR1 and CDR2: KGHSH and LQKENI. V lost 0 bases to trimming and J lost 6 bases, with 15 bases between them. The CDR3 loop spans 16 amino acids. The CDR3 protein is CASSPPPTGLKNTIYF. CDR3 coding DNA: TGTGCCAGCTCACCACCTCCGACAGGACTGAAAAACACCATATATTTT.

This clonotype was counted many times. CDR3: CSARPDSSDGYTF. The CDR3 DNA reads TGCAGTGCTAGACCGGACAGCTCTGATGGCTACACCTTC. The rearrangement links TRBV20-1 to TRBJ1-2; weak D call: TRBD1 (6 bases). V lost 2 bases to trimming and J lost 6 bases, with 13 bases between them. Germline values: CDR1 DFQATT, CDR2 SNEGSKA (reference sequence). The CDR3 contains 13 residues.

The V and J genes are TRBV2 and TRBJ2-1; 7 bases match TRBD1. The CDR3 has 13 amino acids. V lost 6 bases, J lost 4 bases, and 3 bases stayed unmatched. The germline V gene encodes CDR1 SNHLY and CDR2 FYNNEI. The CDR3 sequence is CASSGTEYNEQFF. In nucleotides, the CDR3 is TGTGCCAGCAGCGGGACAGAGTACAATGAGCAGTTCTTC.

This clonotype was counted at least ten times. The rearrangement links TRBV2 to TRBJ1-3; D gene uncertain. Deletions cut 4 bases from V and 0 bases from J, with 13 bases between. There are 16 residues in the CDR3. Germline lookup yields CDR1 SNHLY and CDR2 FYNNEI. The CDR3 loop reads CASSADQILSGNTIYF. The CDR3 region has the DNA TGTGCCAGCAGTGCCGATCAGATTCTCTCTGGAAACACCATATATTTT.

The sample holds a few counts of this clonotype. V gene TRBV6-4 combines with J gene TRBJ2-7; perhaps TRBD1 as D (6 bases). V lost 7 bases to trimming and J lost 2 bases, with 21 bases between them. The CDR3 has 16 residues. CDR1 and CDR2 (germline): MRHNA, SNTAGT. CDR3 sequence (DNA): TGTGCCAGCAAGATGACTTCGAGACAGGCCCCCTACGAGCAGTACTTC. This gives the protein CASKMTSRQAPYEQYF.

This clonotype showed up just a few times. The chain uses TRBV29-1 and TRBJ2-3, with 8 bases lining up with TRBD1. The CDR3 has 14 residues. Germline assignment: CDR1 SQVTM and CDR2 ANQGSEA. V shed 4 bases and J 0 bases; nucleotides not matched to a gene: 3. The CDR3 loop reads CSVGDRTSTDTQYF. CDR3 in DNA: TGCAGCGTTGGGGACAGGACTAGCACAGATACGCAGTATTTT.

This clonotype has just a few counts. The J gene is TRBJ2-1, the V gene TRBV4-1; 8 bases agree with TRBD2. With V trimmed by 4 bases and J by 8 bases, 7 bases remained unmatched. Germline-derived CDR1 and CDR2 are MGHRA and YSYEKL. The CDR3 sequence is 14 residues long. CDR3: CASSPLSGAYEQFF. The CDR3 DNA follows: TGCGCCAGCAGCCCCCTTAGCGGGGCCTATGAGCAGTTCTTC.

This clonotype has only one observation. The V and J genes are TRBV7-2 and TRBJ2-7, with TRBD1 identical over 7 bases. Germline loops: CDR1 SGHTA, CDR2 FQGNSA. The CDR3 loop spans 13 amino acids. The ends lost 1 base at V and 7 bases at J; junction bases unmatched: 4. The CDR3 loop reads CASSLEGAREQYF. CDR3 DNA sequence: TGTGCCAGCAGCTTAGAGGGGGCCCGAGAGCAGTACTTC.

This clonotype was counted between two and nine times. The CDR3 DNA is TGTGCCAGCAGTGAATCCCGGGAGACCCGGGGGACCCAGTACTTC. Protein: CASSESRETRGTQYF. V is TRBV2 and J is TRBJ2-5; maybe TRBD2 (6 bases). Germline V gives CDR1 SNHLY, CDR2 FYNNEI. The CDR3 has 15 residues. Trimming took off 2 bases at V and 7 bases at J, with 17 bases between the two ends.

This clonotype turned up a few times. A much larger clonotype is one base distant, so this may be a read error. The V and J genes are TRBV30 and TRBJ1-1; D gene ambiguous. The CDR3 covers 14 residues. V lost 3 bases and J lost 3, with 14 bases in between. From germline, CDR1 is GTSNPN and CDR2 SVGIG (reference sequence). The CDR3 loop reads CAWRGRRLDTEAFF. In DNA, the CDR3 is TGTGCCTGGAGGGGGAGAAGATTGGACACTGAAGCTTTCTTT.

This clonotype was detected many times. V is TRBV20-1 and J is TRBJ2-7; weak D call: TRBD1 (6 bases). The germline V gene has CDR1 DFQATT and CDR2 SNEGSKA (reference sequence). The CDR3 runs 15 residues. V was trimmed by 0 bases and J by 2 bases, leaving 14 bases between them. Written as DNA, the CDR3 is TGCAGTGCTAGAGATCGAGCACAGGGACCCTACGAGCAGTACTTC. This sequence encodes CSARDRAQGPYEQYF.